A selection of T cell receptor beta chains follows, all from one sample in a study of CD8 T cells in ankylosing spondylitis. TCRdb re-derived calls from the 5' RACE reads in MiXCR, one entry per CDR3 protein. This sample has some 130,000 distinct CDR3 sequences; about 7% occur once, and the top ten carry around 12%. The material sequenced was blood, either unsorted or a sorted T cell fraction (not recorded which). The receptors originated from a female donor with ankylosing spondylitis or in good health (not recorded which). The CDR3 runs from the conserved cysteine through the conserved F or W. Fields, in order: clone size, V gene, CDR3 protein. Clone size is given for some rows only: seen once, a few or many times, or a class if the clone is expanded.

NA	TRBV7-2	CASSPAGTYPFEAFF
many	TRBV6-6	CASIKEGSTEAFF
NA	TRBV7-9	CASSLDLNEQYF
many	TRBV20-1	CSARRGDYGYTF
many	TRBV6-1	CASTPLAGASDTQYF
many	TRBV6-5	CASSYSYPGANVLTF
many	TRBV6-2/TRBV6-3	CASINTGGDTEAFF
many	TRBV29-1	CSADREGGYTF
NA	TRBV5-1	CASSLQGGSNQPQHF
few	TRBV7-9	CASSLSVAGGRTDTQYF
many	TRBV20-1	CSAIRTSLQETQYF
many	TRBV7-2	CASSLALAGMSSYNEQFF
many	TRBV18	CASSLETPEQFF
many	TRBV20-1	CSARDQGYSPLHF
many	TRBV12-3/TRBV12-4	CASSRQEAKNIQYF
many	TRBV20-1	CSARDGTVIYGYTF
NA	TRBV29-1	CSVEDPGGVKNEQYF
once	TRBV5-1	CVSSLDQGGNQPQHF
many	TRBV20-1	CSARDRSGGAGELFF
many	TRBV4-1	CASSQVGTGDRTDTQYF
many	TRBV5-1	CASSPGLVGYEQYF
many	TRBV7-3	CASSPHGVQNNEQFF
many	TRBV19	CASSHPTRVSRLYGYTF
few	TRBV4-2	CASSPILGWTEAFF
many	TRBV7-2	CASSPRTGGAYEQYF
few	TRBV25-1	CASSEVRGPGANVLTF
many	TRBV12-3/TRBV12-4	CASSLFSNTGELFF
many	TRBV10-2	CASSEMQYTEAFF
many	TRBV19	CASSIGNLINEKLFF
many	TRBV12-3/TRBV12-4	CASSRRTGGSGELFF
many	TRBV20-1	CSANEISGLGGIYEQYF
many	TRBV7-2	CASSFSPGQNTEAFF
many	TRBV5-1	CASSETRDGYTF
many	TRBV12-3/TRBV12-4	CASSLMTGTHGNQPQHF
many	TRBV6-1	CASTTDGATDTQYF
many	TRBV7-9	CASSPQGHGNQPQHF
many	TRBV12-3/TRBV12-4	CASSLGQNYEAFF
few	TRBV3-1	CASSQVGPETETQYF
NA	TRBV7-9	CASSIDGRDEQFF
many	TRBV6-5	CASSYAGGSSYEQYF
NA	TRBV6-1	CASSPEDRGYQPQHF
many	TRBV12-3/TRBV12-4	CASSSGGGVYDEQFF
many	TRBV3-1	CASSRFTGNTEAFF
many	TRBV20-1	CSARDSVGGIFDTQYF
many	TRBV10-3	CAISETSPQSYNEQFF
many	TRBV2	CASSERQGSVEQYF
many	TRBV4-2	CASSLGERTNEKLFF
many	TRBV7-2	CASSLVSGLNTGELFF
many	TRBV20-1	CSARAGKETQYF
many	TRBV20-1	CSARGTERDTQYF
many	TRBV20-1	CSAGVGSNIQYF
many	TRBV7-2	CASSFADSNQPQHF
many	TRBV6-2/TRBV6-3	CASSYLNYGYTF
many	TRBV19	CASSISSNSPLHF
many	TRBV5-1	CASSSRPPGNEQFF
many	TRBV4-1	CASSQEAGLAGELFF
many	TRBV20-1	CSAAPGNTEAFF